This TCR beta chain was identified during a study of T cells after yellow fever vaccination. General study points: Booster sampling recovered most clones from primary vaccination (around 97% CD4, over 75% CD8). Repertoires sorted by FACS could include abundant clonotypes that are contaminants from the bulk population.

This clonotype was counted many times. Its antigen is unidentified. CDR1 is SGHTA and CDR2 is FQGNSA in the germline V gene. Trimming stripped 3 bases from V and 4 bases from J, with 12 bases between. The CDR3 consists of 14 residues. For TCR, cDNA came from 5'RACE template switching, which added a universal primer site and UMIs. TCRdb called the 5' RACE reads again in MiXCR, with one record for every CDR3 protein. Seen here are about 350,000 distinct CDR3 sequences, approximately 4% observed once, and the top ten hold around 25%. The chain combines TRBV7-2 with TRBJ1-1; D is possibly TRBD1 (6 bases). The sample was PBMCs, taken 5 days after the yellow fever booster vaccination. This TCR was recovered from a man aged 18-30 years who received the YFV17D yellow fever vaccine. The CDR3 region has the DNA TGTGCCAGCAGCTTTGGGGGGGCGGGCACTGAAGCTTTCTTT. Protein sequence: CASSFGGAGTEAFF.